This T cell receptor (beta chain) stems from a study of T cells in Graves' hyperthyroidism and ophthalmopathy. Overall study: Peripheral blood samples were taken at initial diagnosis, prior to any treatment. Study-wide findings and caveats: Among clonotypes expanded in thyroid above 0.001, most were also found in blood. A model of 13 V-J pairs discriminated ophthalmopathy from stable hyperthyroidism.

The source material, RNA transcripts, was used to amplify TCR beta CDR3 regions. Using the HTBI primer set, a first-round RT-PCR was run on the TCR CDR3. TCRdb re-analysed the multiplex PCR reads in MiXCR, keeping a single row per CDR3 protein. Of 400,000 to 500,000 distinct CDR3 sequences in the sample, roughly 15% were seen once. As to this clonotype: The antigen is undetermined.

Each diagnosis was grounded in clinical symptoms, serum thyroxine and TRAb, thyroid ultrasound, and orbital computed tomography. The sequence was collected from a young man with Graves' ophthalmopathy. Specimen: blood.

The CDR3 spells CASSQGIAGGGEETQYF. CDR3 DNA sequence: TGTGCCAGCAGCCAAGGGATAGCGGGGGGCGGAGAAGAGACCCAGTACTTC. This chain uses TRBV3-1 with TRBJ2-5; 10 bases align to TRBD2. From germline, CDR1 is LGHDT and CDR2 YNNKEL (reference sequence). CDR3 length: 17 amino acids. Unmatched junction bases numbered 8, after V lost 1 base and J lost 3 bases.